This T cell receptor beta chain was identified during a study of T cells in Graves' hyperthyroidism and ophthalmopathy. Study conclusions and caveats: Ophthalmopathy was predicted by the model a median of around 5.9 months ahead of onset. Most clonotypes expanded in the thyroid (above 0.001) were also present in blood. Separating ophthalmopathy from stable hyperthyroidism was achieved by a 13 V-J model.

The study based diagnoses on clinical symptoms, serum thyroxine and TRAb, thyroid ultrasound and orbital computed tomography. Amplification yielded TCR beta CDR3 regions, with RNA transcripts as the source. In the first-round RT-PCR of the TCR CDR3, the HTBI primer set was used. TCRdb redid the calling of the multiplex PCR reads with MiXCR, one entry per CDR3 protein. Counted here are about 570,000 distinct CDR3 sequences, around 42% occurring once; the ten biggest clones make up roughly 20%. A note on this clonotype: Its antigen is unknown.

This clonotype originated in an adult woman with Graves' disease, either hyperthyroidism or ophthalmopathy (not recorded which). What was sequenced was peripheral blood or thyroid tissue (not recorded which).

The CDR3 protein is CASSMTAQGGDEQFF. In DNA form, the CDR3 reads TGTGCCAGTAGTATGACGGCACAGGGAGGAGATGAGCAGTTCTTC. The rearrangement joins TRBV19 to TRBJ2-1, with D perhaps matching TRBD1 or TRBD2 (6 bases each). Germline loops: CDR1 LNHDA, CDR2 SQIVND (reference sequence). V was clipped by 3 bases and J by 8 bases, with 17 bases between them. The CDR3 covers 15 residues.